The TCR beta chain under discussion was sequenced for a study of cytomegalovirus exposure and HLA in healthy donors. V was shortened by 6 bases and J by 4 bases, with 10 bases between the two germline ends. Germline V lookup: CDR1 WSHSY, CDR2 SAAADI. The length of the CDR3 is 13 residues. PCR primers comprised 60 Vbeta and 13 Jbeta primers. Sequenced by immunoSEQ multiplex PCR; TCRdb stores in-frame clones only, minus some. This table holds fewer than 60,000 clones, 70% to 85% found once. The sequence was collected from a middle-aged man in good health and CMV-seronegative. The chain has TRBV10-2 and TRBJ1-3; D is undetermined. Sequenced material: PBMCs. In DNA, the CDR3 is TGCGCCAGCAGCCCCCGAGGGGGAAACACCATATATTTT. This gives the protein CASSPRGGNTIYF.